This TCR beta chain was recovered during a study of early T cells in non-severe SARS-CoV-2 infection. At the level of the study: Chains were not paired, and sequencing was done on bulk RNA from unsorted whole blood.

Regarding this clonotype: The antigen is not known.

Study findings and constraints: VDJdb-based annotation leaned toward anti-spike CD8 responses and missed private and CD4 specificities.

The V end lost 5 bases, the J end lost 5 bases, and 21 bases lay between the germline ends. Germline-derived CDR1 and CDR2 are DFQATT and SNEGSKA (reference sequence). The CDR3 is 15 amino acids. The TCR library protocol attached unique molecular identifiers to the individual cDNA molecules. TCRdb fed the 5' RACE reads into MiXCR, producing one record per CDR3 protein. This sample carries 80,000 to 95,000 distinct CDR3 sequences, 16% of them seen once, and the ten largest clones take roughly 4.7%. This specimen was whole blood, taken at baseline. This TCR was recovered from an adult who was a healthcare worker with PCR-confirmed SARS-CoV-2 infection or an uninfected control (not recorded which). The J gene is TRBJ2-5, the V gene TRBV20-1; D ambiguous. The CDR3, as DNA: TGCAGTGCTTACTCCCCACTTGGTTCTATGGAGACCCAGTACTTC. Its translation: CSAYSPLGSMETQYF.